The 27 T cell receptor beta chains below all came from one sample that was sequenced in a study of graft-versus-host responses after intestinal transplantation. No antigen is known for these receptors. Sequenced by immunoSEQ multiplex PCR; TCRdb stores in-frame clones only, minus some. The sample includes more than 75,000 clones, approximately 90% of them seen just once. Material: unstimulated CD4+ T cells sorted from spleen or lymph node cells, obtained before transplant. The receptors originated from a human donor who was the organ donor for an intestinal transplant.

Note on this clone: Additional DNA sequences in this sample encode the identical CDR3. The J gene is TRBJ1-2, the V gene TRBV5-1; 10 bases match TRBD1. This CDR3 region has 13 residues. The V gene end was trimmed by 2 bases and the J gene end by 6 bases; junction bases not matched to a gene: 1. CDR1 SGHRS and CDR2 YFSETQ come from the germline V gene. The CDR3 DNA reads TGCGCCAGCAGCTTAGGACAGGGGGATGGCTACACCTTC. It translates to CASSLGQGDGYTF.

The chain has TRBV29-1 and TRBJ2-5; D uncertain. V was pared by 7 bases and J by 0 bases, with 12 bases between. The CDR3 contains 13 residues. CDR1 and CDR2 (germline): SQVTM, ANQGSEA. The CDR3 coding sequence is TGCAGCGCGCGGTGGGTCAACCAAGAGACCCAGTACTTC. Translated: CSARWVNQETQYF. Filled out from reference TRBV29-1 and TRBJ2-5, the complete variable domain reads SAVISQKPSRDICQRGTSLTIQCQVDSQVTMMFWYRQQPGQSLTLIATANQGSEATYESGFVIDKFPISRPNLTFSTLTVSNMSPEDSSIYLCSARWVNQETQYFGPGTRLLVL.

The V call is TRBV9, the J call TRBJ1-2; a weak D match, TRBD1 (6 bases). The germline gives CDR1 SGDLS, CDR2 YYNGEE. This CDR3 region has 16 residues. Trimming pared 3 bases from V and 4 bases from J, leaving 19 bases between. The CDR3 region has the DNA TGTGCCAGCAGCGCGACTGCTACAGGGCACACCTATGGCTACACCTTC. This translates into CASSATATGHTYGYTF.

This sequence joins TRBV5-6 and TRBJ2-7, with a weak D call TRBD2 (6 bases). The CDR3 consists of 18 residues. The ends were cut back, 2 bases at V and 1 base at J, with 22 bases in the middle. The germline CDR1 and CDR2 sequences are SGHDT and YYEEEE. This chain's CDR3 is CASSFRSSGEGRSYEQYF. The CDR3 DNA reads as TGTGCCAGCAGCTTCAGGAGTAGCGGCGAGGGTCGGTCCTACGAGCAGTACTTC.

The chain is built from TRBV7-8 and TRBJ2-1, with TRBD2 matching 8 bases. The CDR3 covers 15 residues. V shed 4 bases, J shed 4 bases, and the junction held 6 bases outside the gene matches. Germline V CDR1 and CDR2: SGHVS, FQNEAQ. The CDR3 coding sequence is TGTGCCAGCAGCTACAGCGGGAGAAGGTACAATGAGCAGTTCTTC. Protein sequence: CASSYSGRRYNEQFF.

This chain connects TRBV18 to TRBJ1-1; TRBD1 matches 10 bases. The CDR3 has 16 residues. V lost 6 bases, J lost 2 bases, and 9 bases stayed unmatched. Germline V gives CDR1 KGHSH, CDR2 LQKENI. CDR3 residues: CASSPQDRGHNTEAFF. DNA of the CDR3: TGTGCCAGCTCGCCCCAAGACAGGGGGCATAACACTGAAGCTTTCTTT.

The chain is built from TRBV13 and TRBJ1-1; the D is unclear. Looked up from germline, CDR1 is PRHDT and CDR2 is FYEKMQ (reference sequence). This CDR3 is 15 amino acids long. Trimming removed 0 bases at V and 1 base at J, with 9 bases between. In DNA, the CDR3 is TGTGCCAGCAGCTTAGGGCCGGGGAGGAACACTGAAGCTTTCTTT. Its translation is CASSLGPGRNTEAFF.

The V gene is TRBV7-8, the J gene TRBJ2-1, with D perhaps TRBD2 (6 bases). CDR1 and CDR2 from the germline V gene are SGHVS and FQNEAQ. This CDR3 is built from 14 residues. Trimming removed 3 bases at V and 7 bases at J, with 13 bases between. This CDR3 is CASSLNRDFNEQFF. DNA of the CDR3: TGTGCCAGCAGCTTGAATCGGGACTTTAATGAGCAGTTCTTC.

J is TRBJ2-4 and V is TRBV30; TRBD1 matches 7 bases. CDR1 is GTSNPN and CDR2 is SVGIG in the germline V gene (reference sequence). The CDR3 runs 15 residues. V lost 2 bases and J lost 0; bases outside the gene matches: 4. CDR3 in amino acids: CAWSFRGLAKNIQYF. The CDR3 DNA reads TGTGCCTGGAGTTTCAGGGGGTTAGCCAAAAACATTCAGTACTTC.

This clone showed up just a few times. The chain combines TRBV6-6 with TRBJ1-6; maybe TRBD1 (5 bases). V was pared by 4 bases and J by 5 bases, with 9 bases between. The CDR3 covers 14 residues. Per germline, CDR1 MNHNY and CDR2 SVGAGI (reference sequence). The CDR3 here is CASSSGSHNSPLHF. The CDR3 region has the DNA TGTGCCAGCAGTTCAGGGTCCCATAATTCACCCCTCCACTTT.

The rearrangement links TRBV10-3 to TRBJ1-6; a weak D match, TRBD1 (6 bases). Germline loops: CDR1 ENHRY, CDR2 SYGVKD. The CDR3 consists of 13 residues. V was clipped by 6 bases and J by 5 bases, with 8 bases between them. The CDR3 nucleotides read TGTGCCATCAGGGGACACAATAATTCACCCCTCCACTTT. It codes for CAIRGHNNSPLHF.

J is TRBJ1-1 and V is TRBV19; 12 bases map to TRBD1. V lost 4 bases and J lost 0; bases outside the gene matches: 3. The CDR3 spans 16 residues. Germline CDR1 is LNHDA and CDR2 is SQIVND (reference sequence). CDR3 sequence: CASSRDRGRVNTEAFF. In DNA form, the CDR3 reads TGTGCCAGTAGTAGGGACAGGGGGCGGGTGAACACTGAAGCTTTCTTT.

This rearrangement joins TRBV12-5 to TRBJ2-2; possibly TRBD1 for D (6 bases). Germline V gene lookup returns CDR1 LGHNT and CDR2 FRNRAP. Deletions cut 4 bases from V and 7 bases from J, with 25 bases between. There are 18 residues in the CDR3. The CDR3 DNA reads TGTGCTAGTGGTTACAACCCATCAGGGGCCCGAGGGGGCGGGGAGCTGTTTTTT. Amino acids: CASGYNPSGARGGGELFF.

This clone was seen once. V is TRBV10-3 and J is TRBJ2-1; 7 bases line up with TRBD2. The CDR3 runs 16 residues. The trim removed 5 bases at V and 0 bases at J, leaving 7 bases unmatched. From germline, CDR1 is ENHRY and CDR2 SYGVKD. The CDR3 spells CAISSKAGNSYNEQFF. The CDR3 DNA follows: TGTGCCATCAGTTCTAAAGCGGGGAACTCCTACAATGAGCAGTTCTTC.

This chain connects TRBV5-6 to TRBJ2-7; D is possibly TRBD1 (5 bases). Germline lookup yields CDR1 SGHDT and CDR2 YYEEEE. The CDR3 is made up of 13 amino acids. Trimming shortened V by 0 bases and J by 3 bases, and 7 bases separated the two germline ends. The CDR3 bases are TGTGCCAGCAGCTTGGGACAGATCTACGAGCAGTACTTC. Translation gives CASSLGQIYEQYF.

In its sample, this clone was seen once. The DNA of the CDR3 is TGTGCCAGCACACCTCGGGGGTGGGGGGACACTGAAGCTTTCTTT. Translating it yields CASTPRGWGDTEAFF. The V call is TRBV6-1, the J call TRBJ1-1; D is perhaps TRBD1 (5 bases). The CDR3 loop spans 15 amino acids. Trimming pared 7 bases from V and 3 bases from J, leaving 18 bases between. CDR1 MNHNS and CDR2 SASEGT come from the germline V gene.

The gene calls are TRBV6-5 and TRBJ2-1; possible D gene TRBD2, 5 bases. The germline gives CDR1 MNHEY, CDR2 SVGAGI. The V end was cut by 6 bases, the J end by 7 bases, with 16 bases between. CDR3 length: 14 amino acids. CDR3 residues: CASSRDYSKNEQFF. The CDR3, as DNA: TGTGCCAGCAGCCGTGACTACTCCAAGAATGAGCAGTTCTTC.

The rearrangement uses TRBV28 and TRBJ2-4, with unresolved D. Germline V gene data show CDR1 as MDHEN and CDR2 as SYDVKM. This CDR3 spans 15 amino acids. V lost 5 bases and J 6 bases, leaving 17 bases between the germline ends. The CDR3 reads CASSGYRVLGNIQYF. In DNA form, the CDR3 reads TGTGCCAGCAGTGGGTACAGAGTCCTCGGAAACATTCAGTACTTC.

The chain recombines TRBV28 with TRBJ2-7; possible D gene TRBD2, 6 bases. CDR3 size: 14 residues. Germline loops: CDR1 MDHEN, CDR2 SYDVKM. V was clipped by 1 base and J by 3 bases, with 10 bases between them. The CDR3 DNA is TGTGCCAGCAGTTTATACCGGCGGGGCTACGAGCAGTACTTC. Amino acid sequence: CASSLYRRGYEQYF.

The CDR3 nucleotides are TGCGCCAGCAGCCCAGGACAGGGAGCAACTAATGAAAAACTGTTTTTT. Encoded protein: CASSPGQGATNEKLFF. This sequence joins TRBV5-1 and TRBJ1-4, with TRBD1 matching over 8 bases. Germline trimming cut 4 bases from V and 0 bases from J; bases unmatched to any gene: 5. The CDR3 has 16 residues. Germline CDR1 reads SGHRS; CDR2 reads YFSETQ. The variable domain in full, with the rest retrieved from reference TRBV5-1 and TRBJ1-4, is KAGVTQTPRYLIKTRGQQVTLSCSPISGHRSVSWYQQTPGQGLQFLFEYFSETQRNKGNFPGRFSGRQFSNSRSEMNVSTLELGDSALYLCASSPGQGATNEKLFFGSGTQLSVL.

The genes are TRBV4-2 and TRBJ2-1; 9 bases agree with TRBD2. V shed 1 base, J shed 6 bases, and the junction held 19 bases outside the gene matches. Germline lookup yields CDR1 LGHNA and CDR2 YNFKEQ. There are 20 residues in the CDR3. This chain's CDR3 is CASSQVLGLAGITGTNEQFF. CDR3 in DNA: TGTGCCAGCAGCCAAGTCTTGGGCCTAGCGGGAATCACTGGGACCAATGAGCAGTTCTTC.

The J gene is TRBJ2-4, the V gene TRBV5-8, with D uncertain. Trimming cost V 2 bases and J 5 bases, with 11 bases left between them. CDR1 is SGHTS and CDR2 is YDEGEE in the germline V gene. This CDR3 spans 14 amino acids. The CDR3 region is CASSFRVQENIQYF. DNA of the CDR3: TGTGCCAGCAGCTTTCGGGTGCAAGAAAACATTCAGTACTTC.

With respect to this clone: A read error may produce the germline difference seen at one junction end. In DNA form, the CDR3 reads TGTGCCAACAGTGCGACAGGGGGCTGGACTGAAGCTTTCTTT. Protein sequence: CANSATGGWTEAFF. The chain is built from TRBV2 and TRBJ1-1, with 10 bases lining up with TRBD1. CDR1 and CDR2 from the germline V gene are SNHLY and FYNNEI. The CDR3 has 14 residues.

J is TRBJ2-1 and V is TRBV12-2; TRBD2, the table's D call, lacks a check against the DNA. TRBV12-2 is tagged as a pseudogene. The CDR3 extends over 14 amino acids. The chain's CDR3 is CASRSARGPPEQFF. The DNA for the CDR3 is TGTGCAAGTCGTTCCGCGAGAGGGCCTCCTGAGCAGTTCTTC.

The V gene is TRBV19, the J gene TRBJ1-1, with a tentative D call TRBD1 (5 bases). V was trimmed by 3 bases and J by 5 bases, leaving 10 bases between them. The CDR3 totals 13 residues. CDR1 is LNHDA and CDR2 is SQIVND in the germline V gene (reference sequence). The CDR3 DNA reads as TGTGCCAGTAGTATCGTTCAGGGAACTGAAGCTTTCTTT. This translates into CASSIVQGTEAFF.

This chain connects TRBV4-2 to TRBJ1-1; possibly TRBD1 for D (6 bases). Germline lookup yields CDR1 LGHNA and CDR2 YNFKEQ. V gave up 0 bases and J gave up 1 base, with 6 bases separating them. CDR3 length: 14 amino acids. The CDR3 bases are TGTGCCAGCAGCCAAGACAGGGGGAACACTGAAGCTTTCTTT. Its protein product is CASSQDRGNTEAFF.

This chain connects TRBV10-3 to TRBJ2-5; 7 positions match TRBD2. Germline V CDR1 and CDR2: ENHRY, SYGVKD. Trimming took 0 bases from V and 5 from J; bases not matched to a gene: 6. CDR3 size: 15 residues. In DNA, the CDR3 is TGTGCCATCAGTGAGTCGCGGGGAGGGCGCGAGACCCAGTACTTC. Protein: CAISESRGGRETQYF.